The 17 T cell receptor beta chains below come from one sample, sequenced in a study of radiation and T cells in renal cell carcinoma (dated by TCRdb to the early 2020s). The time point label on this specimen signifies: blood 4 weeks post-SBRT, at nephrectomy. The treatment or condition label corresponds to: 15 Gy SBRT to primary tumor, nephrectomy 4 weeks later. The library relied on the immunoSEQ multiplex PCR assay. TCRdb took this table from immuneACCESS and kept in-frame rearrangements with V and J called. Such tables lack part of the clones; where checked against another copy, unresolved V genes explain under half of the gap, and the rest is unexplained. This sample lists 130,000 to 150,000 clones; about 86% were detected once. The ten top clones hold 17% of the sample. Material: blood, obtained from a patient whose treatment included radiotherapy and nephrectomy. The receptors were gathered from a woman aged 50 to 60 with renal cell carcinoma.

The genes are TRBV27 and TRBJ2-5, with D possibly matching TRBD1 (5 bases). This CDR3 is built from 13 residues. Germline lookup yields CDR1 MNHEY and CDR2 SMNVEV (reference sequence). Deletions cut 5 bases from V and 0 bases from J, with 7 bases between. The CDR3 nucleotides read TGTGCCAGCAGTGCAGGGTACCAAGAGACCCAGTACTTC. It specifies CASSAGYQETQYF.

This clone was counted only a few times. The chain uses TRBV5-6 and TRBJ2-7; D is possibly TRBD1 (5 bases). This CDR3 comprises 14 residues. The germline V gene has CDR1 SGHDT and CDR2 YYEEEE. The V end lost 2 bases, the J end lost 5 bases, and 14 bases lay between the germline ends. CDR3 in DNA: TGTGCCAGCAGCTTTCCAGGGAATCGAAACGAGCAGTACTTC. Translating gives CASSFPGNRNEQYF.

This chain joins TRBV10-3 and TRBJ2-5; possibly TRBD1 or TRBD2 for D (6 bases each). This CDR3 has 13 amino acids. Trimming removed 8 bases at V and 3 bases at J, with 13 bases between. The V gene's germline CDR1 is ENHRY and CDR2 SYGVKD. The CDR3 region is CAIGYREEETQYF. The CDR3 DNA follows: TGTGCCATCGGTTACAGGGAGGAAGAGACCCAGTACTTC.

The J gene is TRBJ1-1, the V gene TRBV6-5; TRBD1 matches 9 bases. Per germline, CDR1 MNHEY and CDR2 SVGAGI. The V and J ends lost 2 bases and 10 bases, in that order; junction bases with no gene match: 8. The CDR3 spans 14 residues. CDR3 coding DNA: TGTGCCAGCAGTTACGACAGGGGGGAAATGAGAGCTTTCTTT. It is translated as CASSYDRGEMRAFF.

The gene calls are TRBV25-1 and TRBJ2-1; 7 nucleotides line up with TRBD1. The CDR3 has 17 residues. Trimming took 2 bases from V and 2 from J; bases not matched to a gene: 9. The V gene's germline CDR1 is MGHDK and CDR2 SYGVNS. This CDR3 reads CASSETGTEGPYNEQFF. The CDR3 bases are TGTGCCAGCAGTGAAACAGGGACAGAGGGCCCCTACAATGAGCAGTTCTTC.

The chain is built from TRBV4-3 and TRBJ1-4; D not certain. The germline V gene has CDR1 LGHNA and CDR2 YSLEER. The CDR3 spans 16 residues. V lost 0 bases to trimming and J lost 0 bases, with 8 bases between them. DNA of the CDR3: TGCGCCAGCAGCCAAGATTCTTTTACAACTAATGAAAAACTGTTTTTT. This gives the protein CASSQDSFTTNEKLFF.

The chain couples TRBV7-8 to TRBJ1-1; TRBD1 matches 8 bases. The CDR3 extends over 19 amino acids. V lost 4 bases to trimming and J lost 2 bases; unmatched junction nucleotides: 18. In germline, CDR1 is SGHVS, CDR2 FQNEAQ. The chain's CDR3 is CASSSTDKKSGQENTEAFF. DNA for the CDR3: TGTGCCAGCAGCTCAACCGATAAAAAATCGGGACAGGAAAACACTGAAGCTTTCTTT.

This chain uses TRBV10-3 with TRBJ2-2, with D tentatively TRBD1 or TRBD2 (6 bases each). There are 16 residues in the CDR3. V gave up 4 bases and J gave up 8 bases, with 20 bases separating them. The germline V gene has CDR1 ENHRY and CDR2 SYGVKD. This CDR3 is CAISGWWTPGAGELFF. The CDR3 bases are TGTGCCATCAGTGGATGGTGGACACCGGGGGCGGGGGAGCTGTTTTTT.

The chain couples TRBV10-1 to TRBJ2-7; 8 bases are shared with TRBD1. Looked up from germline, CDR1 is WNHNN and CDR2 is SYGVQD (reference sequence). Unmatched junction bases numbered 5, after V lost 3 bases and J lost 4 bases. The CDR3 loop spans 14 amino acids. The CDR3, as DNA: TGCGCCAGCAGTGATGAGGACAGGGCATACGAGCAGTACTTC. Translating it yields CASSDEDRAYEQYF.

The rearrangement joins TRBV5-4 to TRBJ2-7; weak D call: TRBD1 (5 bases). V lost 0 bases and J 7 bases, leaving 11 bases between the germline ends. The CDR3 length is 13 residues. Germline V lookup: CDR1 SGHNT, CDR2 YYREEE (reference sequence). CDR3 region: CASSLAAGLEQYF. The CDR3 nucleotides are TGTGCCAGCAGCTTGGCGGCAGGGTTAGAGCAGTACTTC. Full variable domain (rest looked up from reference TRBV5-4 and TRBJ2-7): ETGVTQSPTHLIKTRGQQVTLRCSSQSGHNTVSWYQQALGQGPQFIFQYYREEENGRGNFPPRFSGLQFPNYSSELNVNALELDDSALYLCASSLAAGLEQYFGPGTRLTVT.

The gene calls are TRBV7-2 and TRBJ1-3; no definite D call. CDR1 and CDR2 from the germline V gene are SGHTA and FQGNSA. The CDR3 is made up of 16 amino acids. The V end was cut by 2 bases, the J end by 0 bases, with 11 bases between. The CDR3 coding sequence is TGTGCCAGCAGCTTATCCAACATAAACTCTGGAAACACCATATATTTT. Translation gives CASSLSNINSGNTIYF.

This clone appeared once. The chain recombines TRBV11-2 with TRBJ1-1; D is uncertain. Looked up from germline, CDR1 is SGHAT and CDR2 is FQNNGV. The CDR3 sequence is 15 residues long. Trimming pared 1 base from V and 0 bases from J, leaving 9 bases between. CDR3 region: CASSLAVGMNTEAFF. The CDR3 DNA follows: TGTGCCAGCAGCTTAGCAGTCGGCATGAACACTGAAGCTTTCTTT.

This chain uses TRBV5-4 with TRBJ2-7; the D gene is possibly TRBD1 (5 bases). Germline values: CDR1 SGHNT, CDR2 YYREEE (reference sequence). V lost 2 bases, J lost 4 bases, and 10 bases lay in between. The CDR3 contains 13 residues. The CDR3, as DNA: TGTGCCAGCAGCTTAGACAGCGCATACGAGCAGTACTTC. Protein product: CASSLDSAYEQYF. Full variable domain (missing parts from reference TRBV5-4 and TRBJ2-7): ETGVTQSPTHLIKTRGQQVTLRCSSQSGHNTVSWYQQALGQGPQFIFQYYREEENGRGNFPPRFSGLQFPNYSSELNVNALELDDSALYLCASSLDSAYEQYFGPGTRLTVT.

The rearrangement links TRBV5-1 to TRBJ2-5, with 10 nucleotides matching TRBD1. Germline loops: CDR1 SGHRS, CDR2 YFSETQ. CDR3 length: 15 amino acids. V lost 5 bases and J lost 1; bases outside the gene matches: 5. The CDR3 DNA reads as TGCGCCAGCAGAGTTGGGACAGGGGTCCAAGAGACCCAGTACTTC. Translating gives CASRVGTGVQETQYF.

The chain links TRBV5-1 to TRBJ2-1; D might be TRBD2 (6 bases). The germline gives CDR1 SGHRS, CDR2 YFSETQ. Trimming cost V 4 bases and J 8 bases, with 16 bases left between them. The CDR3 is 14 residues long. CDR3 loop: CASSLGTGTYEQFF. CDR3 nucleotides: TGCGCCAGCAGCCTAGGGACTGGAACGTATGAGCAGTTCTTC. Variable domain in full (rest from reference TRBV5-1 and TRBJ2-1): KAGVTQTPRYLIKTRGQQVTLSCSPISGHRSVSWYQQTPGQGLQFLFEYFSETQRNKGNFPGRFSGRQFSNSRSEMNVSTLELGDSALYLCASSLGTGTYEQFFGPGTRLTVL.

This CDR3 is CASSVSRSEQFF. The CDR3 DNA reads TGTGCCAGCAGTGTGAGCAGGTCTGAGCAGTTCTTC. The J gene is TRBJ2-1, the V gene TRBV2, with unresolved D. This CDR3 region has 12 residues. Germline V gene sequence: CDR1 SNHLY, CDR2 FYNNEI. The V end lost 4 bases, the J end lost 9 bases, and 10 bases lay between the germline ends.

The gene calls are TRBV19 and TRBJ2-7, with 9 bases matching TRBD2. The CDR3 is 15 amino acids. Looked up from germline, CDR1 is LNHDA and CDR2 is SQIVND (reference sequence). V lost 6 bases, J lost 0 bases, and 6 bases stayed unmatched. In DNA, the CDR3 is TGTGCCAGTAGGAAAATAGCGGGGGACTCCTACGAGCAGTACTTC. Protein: CASRKIAGDSYEQYF.